A single TCR beta chain is shown here with its context. As yet, its antigen is unknown. Trimming left V 0 bases short and J 4 bases short, with 13 bases between. Germline V gives CDR1 SGHKS, CDR2 YYEKEE (reference sequence). The CDR3 totals 15 residues. This record belongs to a study of cytomegalovirus exposure and HLA in healthy donors. The PCR had 60 Vbeta and 13 Jbeta primers. Generated by immunoSEQ multiplex PCR, the TCRdb table keeps only in-frame clones and is missing some. The profile shows approximately 170,000 clones, over 70% of them singletons. Study findings and constraints: In presence/absence analyses, roughly uniform sequencing depth across donors was assumed. By a later analysis, the bulk of CMV-associated TCR beta chains appeared HLA-restricted. The records held CMV serostatus as the only immune exposure information. Follow-up analysis later connected one missense variant in DCLRE1C with trimming of TCR beta V- and J-genes.

This sequence originates from a man aged 50 to 60 in good health and CMV-seropositive. V and J are TRBV5-5 and TRBJ1-2, with D maybe TRBD1 (5 bases). Sequenced sample: PBMCs. CDR3 bases: TGTGCCAGCAGCTTGGGGGGCACAAGACTCTATGGCTACACCTTC. Translation: CASSLGGTRLYGYTF.